This T cell receptor (beta chain) was observed in a study of OX40 agonist ivuxolimab in advanced cancers. TCRdb's table, derived via immunoSEQ multiplex PCR, lists solely in-frame clones and lacks some. The sample has more than 55,000 clones, 70% to 90% seen once; the top ten hold approximately 4%. V gave up 5 bases and J gave up 0 bases, with 7 bases separating them. CDR3 length equals 14 residues. The germline V gene encodes CDR1 LNHDA and CDR2 SQIVND (reference sequence). Prior autoimmune disease or systemic immunosuppression barred patients. The V gene is TRBV19, the J gene TRBJ1-4; D remains unclear. The origin of this receptor is an adult with an advanced solid tumor such as melanoma, head and neck, liver or kidney cancer. The sequences come from CD4+ or CD8+ T cells sorted from blood, collected in a trial of the OX40 agonist ivuxolimab. The CDR3 nucleotides are TGTGCCAGTAGTGCGACGGCAACTAATGAAAAACTGTTTTTT. This translates into CASSATATNEKLFF.